These 28 T cell receptor beta chains were all obtained from the same sample, sequenced in a study of blood T cell repertoires in COVID-19. Clones were sequenced by immunoSEQ multiplex PCR, and TCRdb holds only the in-frame ones, with some missing. The sample records 300,000 to 350,000 clones, about 93% being singletons. The specimen was peripheral blood. These receptors were collected from a woman in her twenties or thirties with COVID-19, enrolled during active disease.

The rearrangement joins TRBV30 to TRBJ1-4; D possibly corresponds to TRBD1 (5 bases). Germline V lookup: CDR1 GTSNPN, CDR2 SVGIG (reference sequence). Trimming shortened V by 5 bases and J by 8 bases, and 15 bases separated the two germline ends. The CDR3 contains 13 residues. The CDR3 DNA sequence: TGTGCCTGGTTAAGCCAGGGTGGCGAAAAACTGTTTTTT. It encodes CAWLSQGGEKLFF.

The CDR3 DNA is TGTGCCAGTAGCACTGCCCTGACTAGCGGGAGAAACACCGGGGAGCTGTTTTTT. It codes for CASSTALTSGRNTGELFF. The chain is built from TRBV19 and TRBJ2-2; the match to TRBD2 covers 12 bases. Germline V gene lookup returns CDR1 LNHDA and CDR2 SQIVND (reference sequence). The trim removed 6 bases at V and 2 bases at J, leaving 10 bases unmatched. The CDR3 covers 18 residues.

The chain combines TRBV11-2 with TRBJ2-2; no definite D call. Germline CDR1 is SGHAT and CDR2 is FQNNGV. The ends were cut back, 3 bases at V and 6 bases at J, with 8 bases in the middle. The CDR3 is 13 amino acids. The CDR3 DNA reads TGTGCCAGCAGCTTCTCCGGAGCCGGGGAGCTGTTTTTT. Translation: CASSFSGAGELFF.

The chain carries TRBV30 and TRBJ1-1; 7 bases are a match to TRBD1. The trim removed 3 bases at V and 8 bases at J, leaving 6 bases unmatched. This CDR3 has 12 amino acids. CDR1 is GTSNPN and CDR2 is SVGIG in the germline V gene (reference sequence). DNA of the CDR3: TGTGCCTGGAGCCAAGACAGGGCCGAAGCTTTCTTT. It codes for CAWSQDRAEAFF.

Written as DNA, the CDR3 is TGTGCCTGGAGTGGAATGATCGGGGCAGGGGTCACCGGGTCCCTCCACTTT. Protein product: CAWSGMIGAGVTGSLHF. This chain links TRBV30 with TRBJ1-6; a weak D match, TRBD1 (6 bases). CDR3 size: 17 residues. Germline-derived CDR1 and CDR2 are GTSNPN and SVGIG (reference sequence). Trimming pared 1 base from V and 14 bases from J, leaving 27 bases between.

This chain uses TRBV9 with TRBJ1-2, with 8 bases that match TRBD1. Trimming cost V 3 bases and J 2 bases; bases outside gene matches: 6. Germline V lookup: CDR1 SGDLS, CDR2 YYNGEE. This CDR3 contains 15 residues. The CDR3: CASSAPRQGNYGYTF. CDR3 nucleotide sequence: TGTGCCAGCAGCGCCCCTCGACAGGGGAACTATGGCTACACCTTC.

The chain carries TRBV3-1 (or the pseudogene TRBV3-2) and TRBJ2-1; 8 nucleotides agree with TRBD2. The V gene's germline CDR1 is LGHDT and CDR2 YNNKEL (reference sequence). CDR3 length: 17 residues. Germline trimming cut 3 bases from V and 5 bases from J; bases unmatched to any gene: 12. The CDR3: CASSHQPGTRSNNEQFF. CDR3 DNA sequence: TGTGCCAGCAGCCACCAACCCGGGACTAGATCAAACAATGAGCAGTTCTTC.

This clone has just one count. This rearrangement joins TRBV10-3 to TRBJ1-1; the match to TRBD1 covers 8 bases. Germline assignment: CDR1 ENHRY and CDR2 SYGVKD. This CDR3 spans 15 amino acids. The V gene end was trimmed by 0 bases and the J gene end by 1 base; junction bases not matched to a gene: 1. The CDR3: CAISESTGGNTEAFF. CDR3 in DNA: TGTGCCATCAGTGAGTCTACAGGGGGGAACACTGAAGCTTTCTTT.

This chain uses TRBV7-2 with TRBJ1-6, with D possibly matching TRBD1 (5 bases). Per the germline V gene, CDR1 is SGHTA and CDR2 is FQGNSA. CDR3 length: 12 residues. The CDR3 DNA reads as TGTGAGCAGGGTTCCCATAATTCACCCCTCCACTTT. Protein product: CEQGSHNSPLHF.

The rearrangement joins TRBV6-6 to TRBJ2-5; tentatively, D is TRBD2 (6 bases). CDR3 length: 13 residues. V lost 6 bases to trimming and J lost 5 bases, with 13 bases between them. The germline V gene encodes CDR1 MNHNY and CDR2 SVGAGI (reference sequence). CDR3 region: CASRYPGRETQYF. The DNA of the CDR3 is TGTGCCAGCAGGTACCCGGGGAGGGAGACCCAGTACTTC.

The V and J genes are TRBV5-4 and TRBJ1-3; D gene unclear. CDR1 SGHNT and CDR2 YYREEE come from the germline V gene (reference sequence). Trimming left V 4 bases short and J 2 bases short, with 10 bases between. The CDR3 runs 14 residues. CDR3: CASSVASPGNTIYF. Here the CDR3 DNA reads TGTGCCAGCAGCGTTGCCAGTCCTGGAAACACCATATATTTT.

This clone occurred once. This sequence joins TRBV30 and TRBJ2-5, with D perhaps TRBD1 (6 bases). Trimming left V 1 base short and J 5 bases short, with 14 bases between. The CDR3 spans 14 residues. The germline CDR1 and CDR2 sequences are GTSNPN and SVGIG (reference sequence). In nucleotides, the CDR3 is TGTGCCTGGAGTGCAGGGGCTAGACAGGAGACCCAGTACTTC. Its translation is CAWSAGARQETQYF.

This clone was recorded once. The V call is TRBV11-2, the J call TRBJ2-7; 8 bases fit TRBD1. Germline V gives CDR1 SGHAT, CDR2 FQNNGV. With V trimmed by 1 base and J by 3 bases, 2 bases remained unmatched. CDR3 length equals 14 residues. DNA of the CDR3: TGTGCCAGCAGCTTAGGACAGGGGTACTACGAGCAGTACTTC. Protein: CASSLGQGYYEQYF.

The rearrangement uses TRBV5-1 and TRBJ1-1, with no clear D. This CDR3 has 15 residues. Trimming shortened V by 1 base and J by 1 base, and 11 bases separated the two germline ends. Looked up from germline, CDR1 is SGHRS and CDR2 is YFSETQ. This CDR3 reads CASSLLSSGNTEAFF. The CDR3 coding sequence is TGCGCCAGCAGCTTGTTGAGTTCGGGGAACACTGAAGCTTTCTTT.

The chain links TRBV5-1 to TRBJ1-1; D remains ambiguous. Germline lookup yields CDR1 SGHRS and CDR2 YFSETQ. V was pared by 2 bases and J by 5 bases, with 10 bases between. There are 13 residues in the CDR3. CDR3 in amino acids: CASSLVAGTEAFF. Here the CDR3 DNA reads TGCGCCAGCAGCTTAGTAGCGGGGACTGAAGCTTTCTTT.

The rearrangement links TRBV5-4 to TRBJ1-1, with D maybe TRBD1 (5 bases). Trimming took 0 bases from V and 0 from J, leaving 6 bases between them. This CDR3 is 14 amino acids long. The germline V gene has CDR1 SGHNT and CDR2 YYREEE (reference sequence). The CDR3 sequence: CASSLDRLNTEAFF. In nucleotides, the CDR3 is TGTGCCAGCAGCTTGGACAGGCTGAACACTGAAGCTTTCTTT. The full variable domain, rest sourced from reference TRBV5-4 and TRBJ1-1, is ETGVTQSPTHLIKTRGQQVTLRCSSQSGHNTVSWYQQALGQGPQFIFQYYREEENGRGNFPPRFSGLQFPNYSSELNVNALELDDSALYLCASSLDRLNTEAFFGQGTRLTVV.

CDR3 protein: CAWSRGQASSYEQYF. CDR3 nucleotide sequence: TGTGCCTGGAGTCGAGGACAGGCAAGCTCCTACGAGCAGTACTTC. J is TRBJ2-7 and V is TRBV30; 7 bases align to TRBD1. Germline trimming cut 2 bases from V and 0 bases from J; bases unmatched to any gene: 7. The CDR3 extends over 15 amino acids. From germline, CDR1 is GTSNPN and CDR2 SVGIG (reference sequence).

V and J are TRBV6-5 and TRBJ1-1; a possible D gene is TRBD1 (6 bases). CDR1 and CDR2 (germline): MNHEY, SVGAGI. V was pared by 1 base and J by 6 bases, with 12 bases between. The CDR3 is 14 residues long. CDR3 residues: CASSYFTGIAEAFF. In nucleotides, the CDR3 is TGTGCCAGCAGTTACTTTACAGGGATAGCTGAAGCTTTCTTT.

The V gene is TRBV5-1, the J gene TRBJ2-7, with 7 bases identical to TRBD1. The CDR3 consists of 15 residues. V dropped 4 bases and J dropped 2; count of bases not matched to a gene: 9. Germline V gene sequence: CDR1 SGHRS, CDR2 YFSETQ. For the CDR3, the DNA is TGCGCCAGCAGCCCAGGGGACAGACTCACCTACGAGCAGTACTTC. Translating it yields CASSPGDRLTYEQYF.

The chain recombines TRBV28 with TRBJ2-3; maybe TRBD2 (5 bases). Germline CDR1 reads MDHEN; CDR2 reads SYDVKM. The germline V and J ends were trimmed by 2 bases and 4 bases, with 10 bases remaining between them. CDR3 length: 14 amino acids. CDR3 DNA sequence: TGTGCCAGCAGTTTAGAGGGAAAGGCAGATACGCAGTATTTT. Amino acid sequence: CASSLEGKADTQYF.

The rearrangement uses TRBV25-1 and TRBJ2-1; no clear D. The CDR3 contains 14 residues. Looked up from germline, CDR1 is MGHDK and CDR2 is SYGVNS. Trimming stripped 3 bases from V and 7 bases from J, with 13 bases between. The chain's CDR3 is CASSEFNPRNEQFF. The DNA of the CDR3 is TGTGCCAGCAGTGAGTTCAACCCACGGAATGAGCAGTTCTTC.

This chain joins TRBV4-1 and TRBJ1-1, with 9 positions matching TRBD1. J gave up 7 bases and V 8 bases, and 11 bases lay outside the gene matches. From germline, CDR1 is MGHRA and CDR2 YSYEKL. This CDR3 has 14 amino acids. CDR3 DNA: TGCGCCAGCGAGGGGACAGGGCCGACAGATGAAGCTTTCTTT. Translation gives CASEGTGPTDEAFF.

J is TRBJ2-5 and V is TRBV6-2 or TRBV6-3; TRBD2 aligns across 15 bases. Per the germline V gene, CDR1 is MNHEY and CDR2 is SVGEGT. CDR3 length: 15 amino acids. The ends lost 4 bases at V and 4 bases at J; junction bases unmatched: 1. The CDR3 DNA reads as TGTGCCAGCAGTTGGGGACTAGCGGGAGGAGAGACCCAGTACTTC. Amino acids: CASSWGLAGGETQYF.

V and J are TRBV9 and TRBJ2-1; 11 bases match TRBD2. The CDR3 covers 15 residues. Germline loops: CDR1 SGDLS, CDR2 YYNGEE. J gave up 7 bases and V 0 bases, and 3 bases lay outside the gene matches. The CDR3 bases are TGTGCCAGCAGCGTAGGGGGACTAGCGGTAAATGAGCAGTTCTTC. Encoded protein: CASSVGGLAVNEQFF.

The chain uses TRBV5-4 and TRBJ2-1, with 10 nucleotides matching TRBD2. The CDR3 consists of 15 residues. Per the germline V gene, CDR1 is SGHNT and CDR2 is YYREEE (reference sequence). Trimming at V came to 4 bases and at J to 3 bases, leaving 4 bases not matched to a gene. The CDR3 DNA reads TGTGCCAGCAGCCCGGGACTAGCGAACTACAATGAGCAGTTCTTC. Amino acids: CASSPGLANYNEQFF.

The CDR3: CSHEREAGGPGEQFF. In nucleotides, the CDR3 is TGCAGCCACGAGCGAGAAGCGGGAGGGCCTGGGGAGCAGTTCTTC. The chain employs TRBV29-1 and TRBJ2-1; 10 bases are shared with TRBD2. The germline gives CDR1 SQVTM, CDR2 ANQGSEA. The CDR3 is 15 residues long. J was trimmed by 10 bases and V by 8 bases; bases with no gene match: 17.

The count of this clone is one. The gene calls are TRBV5-1 and TRBJ1-4, with no clear D. The CDR3 contains 15 residues. The ends were cut back, 0 bases at V and 2 bases at J, with 8 bases in the middle. Germline V lookup: CDR1 SGHRS, CDR2 YFSETQ. The CDR3 loop is CASSLVPGTNEKLFF. As DNA, the CDR3 is TGCGCCAGCAGCTTGGTCCCAGGTACTAATGAAAAACTGTTTTTT.

The V gene is TRBV2, the J gene TRBJ2-7; 7 nucleotides agree with TRBD2. The CDR3 consists of 15 residues. Germline CDR1 and CDR2: SNHLY and FYNNEI. V trimming: 7 bases; J trimming: 3 bases; junction bases outside the gene matches: 12. In DNA form, the CDR3 reads TGTGCCAGCACTCGAGGCGGGAGTCCTGACTACGAGCAGTACTTC. It specifies CASTRGGSPDYEQYF.